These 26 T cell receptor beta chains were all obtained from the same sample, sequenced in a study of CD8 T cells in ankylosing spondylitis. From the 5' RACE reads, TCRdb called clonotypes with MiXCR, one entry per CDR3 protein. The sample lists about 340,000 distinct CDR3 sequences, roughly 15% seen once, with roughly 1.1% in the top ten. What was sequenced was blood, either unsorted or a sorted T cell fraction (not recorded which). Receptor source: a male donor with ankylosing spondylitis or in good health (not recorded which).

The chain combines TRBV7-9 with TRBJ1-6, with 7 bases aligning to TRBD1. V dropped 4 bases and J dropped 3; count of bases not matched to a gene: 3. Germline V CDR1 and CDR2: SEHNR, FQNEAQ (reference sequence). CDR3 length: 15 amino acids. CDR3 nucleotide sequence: TGTGCCAGCAGCTCTGGGACAGTCTATAATTCACCCCTCCACTTT. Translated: CASSSGTVYNSPLHF.

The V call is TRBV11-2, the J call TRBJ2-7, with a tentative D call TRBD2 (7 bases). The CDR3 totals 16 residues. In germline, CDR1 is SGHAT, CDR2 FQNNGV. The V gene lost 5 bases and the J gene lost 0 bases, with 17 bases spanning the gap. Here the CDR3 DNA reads TGTGCCAGCAGCAGAGAGGGGGGGGGATCCTCCTACGAGCAGTACTTC. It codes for CASSREGGGSSYEQYF.

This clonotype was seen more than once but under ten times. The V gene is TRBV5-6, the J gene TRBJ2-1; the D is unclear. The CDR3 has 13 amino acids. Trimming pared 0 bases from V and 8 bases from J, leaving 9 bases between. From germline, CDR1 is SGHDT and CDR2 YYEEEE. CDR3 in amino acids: CASSLVAAYEQFF. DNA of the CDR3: TGTGCCAGCAGCTTGGTAGCAGCTTATGAGCAGTTCTTC.

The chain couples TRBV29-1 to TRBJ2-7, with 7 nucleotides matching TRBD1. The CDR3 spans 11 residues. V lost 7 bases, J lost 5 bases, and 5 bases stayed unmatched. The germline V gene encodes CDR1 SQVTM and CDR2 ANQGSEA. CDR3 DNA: TGCAGCGCTGGGACAGTACACGAGCAGTACTTC. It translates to CSAGTVHEQYF.

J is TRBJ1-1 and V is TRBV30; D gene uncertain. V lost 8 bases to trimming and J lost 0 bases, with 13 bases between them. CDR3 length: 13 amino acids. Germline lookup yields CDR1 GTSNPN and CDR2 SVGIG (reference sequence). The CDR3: CAGLRNMNTEAFF. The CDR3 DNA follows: TGTGCCGGCCTTCGAAACATGAACACTGAAGCTTTCTTT. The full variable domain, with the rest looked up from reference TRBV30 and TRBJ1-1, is SQTIHQWPATLVQPVGSPLSLECTVEGTSNPNLYWYRQAAGRGLQLLFYSVGIGQISSEVPQNLSASRPQDRQFILSSKKLLLSDSGFYLCAGLRNMNTEAFFGQGTRLTVV.

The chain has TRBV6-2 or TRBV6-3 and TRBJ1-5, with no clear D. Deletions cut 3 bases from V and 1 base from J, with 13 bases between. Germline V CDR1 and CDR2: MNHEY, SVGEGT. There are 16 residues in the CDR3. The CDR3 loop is CASSYSRGKSNQPQHF. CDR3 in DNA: TGTGCCAGCAGTTATAGTCGAGGGAAGAGCAATCAGCCCCAGCATTTT.

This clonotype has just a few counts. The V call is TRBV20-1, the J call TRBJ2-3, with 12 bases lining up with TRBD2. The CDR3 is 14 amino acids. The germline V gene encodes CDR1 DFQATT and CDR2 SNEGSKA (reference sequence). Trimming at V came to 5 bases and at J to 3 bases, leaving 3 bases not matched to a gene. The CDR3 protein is CSAGLAGWTDTQYF. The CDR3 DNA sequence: TGCAGTGCTGGACTAGCGGGATGGACAGATACGCAGTATTTT.

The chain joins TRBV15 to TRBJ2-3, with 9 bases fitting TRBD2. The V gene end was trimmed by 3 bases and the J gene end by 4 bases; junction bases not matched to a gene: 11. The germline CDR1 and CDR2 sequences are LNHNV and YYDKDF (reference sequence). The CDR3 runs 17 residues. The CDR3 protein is CATSSPRGAGGSDTQYF. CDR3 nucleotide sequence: TGTGCCACCAGCAGTCCCCGAGGAGCGGGAGGCTCAGATACGCAGTATTTT.

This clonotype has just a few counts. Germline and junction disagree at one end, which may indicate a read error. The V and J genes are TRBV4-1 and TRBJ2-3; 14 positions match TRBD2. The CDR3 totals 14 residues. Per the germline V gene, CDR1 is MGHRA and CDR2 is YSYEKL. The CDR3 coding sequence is TGCGCCAGCAGTCCTACCGGGACTAGCGGGAGAAGGGATTTT. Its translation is CASSPTGTSGRRDF.

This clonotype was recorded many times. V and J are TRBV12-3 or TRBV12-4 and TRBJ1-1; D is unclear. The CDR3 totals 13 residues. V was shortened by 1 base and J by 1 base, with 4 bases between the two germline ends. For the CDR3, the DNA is TGTGCCAGCAGTTTAGTTAGGAACACTGAAGCTTTCTTT. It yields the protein CASSLVRNTEAFF.

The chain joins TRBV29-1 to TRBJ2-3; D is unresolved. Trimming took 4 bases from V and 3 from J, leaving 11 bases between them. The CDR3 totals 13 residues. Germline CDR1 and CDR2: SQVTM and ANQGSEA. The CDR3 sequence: CSVVRVLTDTQYF. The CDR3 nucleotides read TGCAGCGTTGTAAGGGTCTTGACAGATACGCAGTATTTT.

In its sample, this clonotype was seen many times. CDR3 sequence reads: CASSQGLAGTASTDTQYF. The CDR3 DNA reads TGTGCCAGCAGCCAAGGACTAGCGGGGACCGCTAGCACAGATACGCAGTATTTT. The chain combines TRBV14 with TRBJ2-3; 11 bases are a match to TRBD2. Trimming at V came to 1 base and at J to 0 bases, leaving 6 bases not matched to a gene. The CDR3 runs to 18 residues. From germline, CDR1 is SGHDN and CDR2 FVKESK.

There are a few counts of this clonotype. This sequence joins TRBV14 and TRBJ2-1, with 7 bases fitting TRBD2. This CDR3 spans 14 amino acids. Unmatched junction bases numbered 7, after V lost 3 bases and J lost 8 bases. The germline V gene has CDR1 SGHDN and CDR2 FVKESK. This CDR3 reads CASSQERGRYEQFF. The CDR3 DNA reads TGTGCCAGCAGCCAGGAGCGGGGCCGGTATGAGCAGTTCTTC.

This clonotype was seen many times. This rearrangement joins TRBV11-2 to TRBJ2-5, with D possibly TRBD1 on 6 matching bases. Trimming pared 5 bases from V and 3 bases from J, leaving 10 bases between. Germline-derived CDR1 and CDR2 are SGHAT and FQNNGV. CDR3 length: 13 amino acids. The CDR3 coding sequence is TGTGCCAGCAGCCGTGGACAGAAAGAGACCCAGTACTTC. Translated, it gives CASSRGQKETQYF. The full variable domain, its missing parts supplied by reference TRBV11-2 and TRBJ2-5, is EAGVAQSPRYKIIEKRQSVAFWCNPISGHATLYWYQQILGQGPKLLIQFQNNGVVDDSQLPKDRFSAERLKGVDSTLKIQPAKLEDSAVYLCASSRGQKETQYFGPGTRLLVL.

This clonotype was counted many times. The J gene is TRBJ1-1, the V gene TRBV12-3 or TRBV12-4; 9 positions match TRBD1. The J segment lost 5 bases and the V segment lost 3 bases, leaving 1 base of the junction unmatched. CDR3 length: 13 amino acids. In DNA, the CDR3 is TGTGCCAGCAGTTTGGGACAGGGTACTGAAGCTTTCTTT. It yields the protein CASSLGQGTEAFF.

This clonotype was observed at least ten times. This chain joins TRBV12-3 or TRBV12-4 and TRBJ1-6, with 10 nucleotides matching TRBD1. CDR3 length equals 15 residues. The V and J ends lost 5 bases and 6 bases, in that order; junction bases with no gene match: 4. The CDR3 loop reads CASSLGQGVNSPLHF. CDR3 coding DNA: TGTGCCAGCAGTCTAGGACAGGGGGTTAATTCACCCCTCCACTTT.

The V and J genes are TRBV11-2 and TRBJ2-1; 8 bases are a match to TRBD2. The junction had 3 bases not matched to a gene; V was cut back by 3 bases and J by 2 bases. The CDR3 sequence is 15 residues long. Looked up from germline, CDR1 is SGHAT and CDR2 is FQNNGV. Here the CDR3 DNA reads TGTGCCAGCAGCTTTTCGGGACTAGCCTACAATGAGCAGTTCTTC. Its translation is CASSFSGLAYNEQFF. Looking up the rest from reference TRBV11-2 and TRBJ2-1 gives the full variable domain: EAGVAQSPRYKIIEKRQSVAFWCNPISGHATLYWYQQILGQGPKLLIQFQNNGVVDDSQLPKDRFSAERLKGVDSTLKIQPAKLEDSAVYLCASSFSGLAYNEQFFGPGTRLTVL.

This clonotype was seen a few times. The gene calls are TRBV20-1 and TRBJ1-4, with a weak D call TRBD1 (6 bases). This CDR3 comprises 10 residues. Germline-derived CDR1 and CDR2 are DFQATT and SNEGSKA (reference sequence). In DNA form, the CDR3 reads TGCAGCGCGTCAGGGGCGGAACTGTTTTTT. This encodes CSASGAELFF.

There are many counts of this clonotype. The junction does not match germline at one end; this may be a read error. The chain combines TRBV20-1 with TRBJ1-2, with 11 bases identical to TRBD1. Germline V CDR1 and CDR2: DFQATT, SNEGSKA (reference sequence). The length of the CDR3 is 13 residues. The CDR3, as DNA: TGCAGTGCTAGCCGGACAGGGGGCTATGACTACACCTTC. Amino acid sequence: CSASRTGGYDYTF.

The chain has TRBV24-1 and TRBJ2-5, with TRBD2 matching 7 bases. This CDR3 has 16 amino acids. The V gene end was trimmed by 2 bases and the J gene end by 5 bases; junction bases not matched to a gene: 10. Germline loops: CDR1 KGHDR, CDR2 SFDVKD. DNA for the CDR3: TGTGCCACCAGTGATTCGGGTAGGGGAGGGGCGGAGACCCAGTACTTC. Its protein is CATSDSGRGGAETQYF.

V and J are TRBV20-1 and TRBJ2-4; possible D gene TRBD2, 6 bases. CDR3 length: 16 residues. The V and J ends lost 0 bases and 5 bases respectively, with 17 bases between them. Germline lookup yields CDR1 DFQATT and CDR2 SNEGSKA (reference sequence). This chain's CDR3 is CSARDVGPEGQNIQYF. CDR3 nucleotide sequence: TGCAGTGCTAGAGATGTTGGACCGGAGGGTCAAAACATTCAGTACTTC.

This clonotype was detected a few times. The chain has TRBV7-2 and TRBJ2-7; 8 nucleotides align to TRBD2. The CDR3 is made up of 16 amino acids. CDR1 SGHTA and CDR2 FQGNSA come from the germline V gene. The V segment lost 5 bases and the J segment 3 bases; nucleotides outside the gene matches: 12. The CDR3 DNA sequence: TGTGCCAGCAGCCCCCCCGCCCTAGCGGGCTTCTACGAGCAGTACTTC. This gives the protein CASSPPALAGFYEQYF.

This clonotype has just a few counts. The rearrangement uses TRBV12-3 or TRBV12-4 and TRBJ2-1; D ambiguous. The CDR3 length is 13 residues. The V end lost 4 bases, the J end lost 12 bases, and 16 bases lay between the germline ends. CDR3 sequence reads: CASSSPPTGAQFF. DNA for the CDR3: TGTGCCAGCAGTTCCCCCCCGACTGGCGCGCAGTTCTTC.

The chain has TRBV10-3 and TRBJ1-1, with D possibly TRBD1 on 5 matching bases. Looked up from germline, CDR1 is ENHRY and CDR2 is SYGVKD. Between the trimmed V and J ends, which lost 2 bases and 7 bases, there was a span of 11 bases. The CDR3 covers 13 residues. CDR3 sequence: CAISEAWDGEAFF. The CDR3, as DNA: TGTGCCATCAGTGAGGCGTGGGACGGTGAAGCTTTCTTT.

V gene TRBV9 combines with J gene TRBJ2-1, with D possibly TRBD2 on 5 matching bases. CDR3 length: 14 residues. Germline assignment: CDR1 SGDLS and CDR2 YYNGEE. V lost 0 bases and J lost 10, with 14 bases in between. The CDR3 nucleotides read TGTGCCAGCAGCGTAGGTTCGGCTAGCAGGGAGCAGTTCTTC. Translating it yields CASSVGSASREQFF.

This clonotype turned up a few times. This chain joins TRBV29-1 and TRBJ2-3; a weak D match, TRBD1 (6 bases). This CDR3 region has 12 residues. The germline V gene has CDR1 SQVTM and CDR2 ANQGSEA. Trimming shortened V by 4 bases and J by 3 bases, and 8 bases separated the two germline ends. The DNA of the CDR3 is TGCAGCGTTGTGAGGGGGACAGATACGCAGTATTTT. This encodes CSVVRGTDTQYF.